This T cell receptor (beta chain) comes out of a study of regulatory T cells in long-lasting Graves disease. J gave up 10 bases and V 0 bases, and 3 bases lay outside the gene matches. Germline V CDR1 and CDR2: SQVTM, ANQGSEA. CDR3 length equals 12 residues. There are a few counts of this clonotype. The antigen is undetermined. Time point defined: newly diagnosed GD, antithyroid drugs for less than 3 months. Scientists built the TCR library using RNA that was extracted from PBMCs. Enrollment of patients was through an endocrinology department in Xi'an, China. Study-level results: Peripheral blood was the sole material, not thyroid tissue. Persistent disease showed a preference for TRBV28, TRBJ1-2 and TRBJ2-5.

Investigators prepared the TCR beta libraries by applying iRepertoire HTBI primers and Arm-PCR of CDR3 regions. TCRdb re-analysed the multiplex PCR reads in MiXCR, keeping a single row per CDR3 protein. This sample has almost 450,000 distinct CDR3 sequences, with roughly 17% found just once. This same sample was also part of a study on T cells in Graves' hyperthyroidism and ophthalmopathy. From that report: The HTBI primer set was used in a first-round RT-PCR of the TCR CDR3.

The sample here was peripheral blood mononuclear cells (PBMCs), taken at new diagnosis, from a patient treated with antithyroid drugs. The clonotype was recovered from a woman between 25 and 40 years old with Graves disease. The chain has TRBV29-1 and TRBJ2-1; 7 bases map to TRBD1. The CDR3 DNA reads as TGCAGCGTTGAAGAAGCACAGGGGGAGCAGTTCTTC. Residues: CSVEEAQGEQFF.